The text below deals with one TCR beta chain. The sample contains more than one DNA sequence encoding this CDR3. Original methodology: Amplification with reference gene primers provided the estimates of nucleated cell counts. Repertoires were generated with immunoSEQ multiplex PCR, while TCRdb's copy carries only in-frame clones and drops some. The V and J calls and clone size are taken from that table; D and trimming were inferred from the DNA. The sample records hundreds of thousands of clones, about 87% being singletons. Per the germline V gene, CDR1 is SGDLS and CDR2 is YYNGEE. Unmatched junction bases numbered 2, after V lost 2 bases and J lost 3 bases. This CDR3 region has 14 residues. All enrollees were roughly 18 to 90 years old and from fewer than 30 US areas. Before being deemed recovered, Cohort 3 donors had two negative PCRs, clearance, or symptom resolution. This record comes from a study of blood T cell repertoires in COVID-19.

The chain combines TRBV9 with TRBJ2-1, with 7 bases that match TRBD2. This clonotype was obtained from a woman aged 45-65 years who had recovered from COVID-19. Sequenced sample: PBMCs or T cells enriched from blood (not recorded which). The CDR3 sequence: CASSVASGYNEQFF. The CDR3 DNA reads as TGTGCCAGCAGCGTCGCTAGCGGCTACAATGAGCAGTTCTTC.